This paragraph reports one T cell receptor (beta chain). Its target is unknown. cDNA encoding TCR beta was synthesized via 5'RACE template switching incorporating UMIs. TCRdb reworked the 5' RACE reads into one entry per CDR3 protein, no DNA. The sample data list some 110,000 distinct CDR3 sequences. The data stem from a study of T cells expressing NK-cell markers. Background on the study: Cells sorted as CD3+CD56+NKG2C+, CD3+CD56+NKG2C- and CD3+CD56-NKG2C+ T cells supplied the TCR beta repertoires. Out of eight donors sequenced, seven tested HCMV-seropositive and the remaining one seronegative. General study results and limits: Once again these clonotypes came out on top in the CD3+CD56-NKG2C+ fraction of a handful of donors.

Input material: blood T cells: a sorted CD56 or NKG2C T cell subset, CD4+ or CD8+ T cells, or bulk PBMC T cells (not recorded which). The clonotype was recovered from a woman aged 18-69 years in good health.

The CDR3 region is CASGLAGGPISSYNEQFF. The chain combines TRBV27 with TRBJ2-1; the D call from TCRdb, TRBD2, cannot be confirmed without DNA. This CDR3 has 18 residues. The germline V gene has CDR1 MNHEY and CDR2 SMNVEV (reference sequence).